The 22 T cell receptor beta chains below were found in one sample sequenced in a study of cytomegalovirus exposure and HLA in healthy donors. The primer mix had 60 Vbeta and 13 Jbeta primers. Some clones are missing from TCRdb's copy, which holds only in-frame ones; the method was immunoSEQ multiplex PCR. The profile shows more than 95,000 clones, 80% of them singletons. Sample: PBMCs. The origin of the receptors is a man between 25 and 39 years old in good health and CMV-seropositive.

This chain connects TRBV4-1 to TRBJ1-1; D is possibly TRBD1 (5 bases). In germline, CDR1 is MGHRA, CDR2 YSYEKL. The CDR3 runs to 14 residues. Trimming removed 3 bases at V and 5 bases at J, with 13 bases between. As DNA, the CDR3 is TGCGCCAGCAGCCAGGGTCTGGAGGGGACTGAAGCTTTCTTT. Protein product: CASSQGLEGTEAFF.

This chain uses TRBV5-6 with TRBJ2-5; 10 nucleotides line up with TRBD1. The V gene end was trimmed by 3 bases and the J gene end by 5 bases; junction bases not matched to a gene: 1. This CDR3 spans 13 amino acids. Germline-derived CDR1 and CDR2 are SGHDT and YYEEEE. CDR3 region: CASSWDRGETQYF. The DNA for the CDR3 is TGTGCCAGCAGCTGGGACAGGGGTGAGACCCAGTACTTC.

The chain has TRBV7-3 and TRBJ1-1; D possibly corresponds to TRBD1 (5 bases). The CDR3 is made up of 15 amino acids. Trimming shortened V by 5 bases and J by 4 bases, and 17 bases separated the two germline ends. CDR1 SGHTA and CDR2 FQGTGA come from the germline V gene. The CDR3 DNA is TGTGCCAGCAGCCCAAGGCGGGGTAGGGGCACTGAAGCTTTCTTT. Protein sequence: CASSPRRGRGTEAFF.

This clone was detected once. V and J are TRBV6-1 and TRBJ1-6; TRBD1 matches at 7 bases. This CDR3 has 14 residues. From germline, CDR1 is MNHNS and CDR2 SASEGT. Unmatched junction bases numbered 6, after V lost 6 bases and J lost 7 bases. CDR3 in DNA: TGTGCCAGCAGCGCAACAGGGGCGAATTCACCCCTCCACTTT. Its protein is CASSATGANSPLHF.

The rearrangement uses TRBV4-1 and TRBJ1-3, with no clear D. V was cut by 1 base and J by 2 bases, with 9 bases left in between. The CDR3 spans 15 residues. Germline CDR1 is MGHRA and CDR2 is YSYEKL. The CDR3 sequence: CASSQVGGPGNTIYF. CDR3 coding DNA: TGCGCCAGCAGCCAAGTTGGAGGCCCTGGAAACACCATATATTTT.

This chain joins TRBV7-9 and TRBJ1-1, with TRBD1 identical over 10 bases. The CDR3 covers 15 residues. The germline V gene encodes CDR1 SEHNR and CDR2 FQNEAQ (reference sequence). V shed 5 bases and J 4 bases; nucleotides not matched to a gene: 7. This chain's CDR3 is CASSPDRGWSTEAFF. The CDR3 DNA is TGTGCCAGCAGCCCGGACAGGGGGTGGAGCACTGAAGCTTTCTTT.

This clone was detected only once. The chain combines TRBV29-1 with TRBJ2-7; TRBD1 aligns across 10 bases. Germline CDR1 is SQVTM and CDR2 is ANQGSEA. V shed 7 bases, J shed 0 bases, and the junction held 9 bases outside the gene matches. The CDR3 has 15 amino acids. CDR3 DNA sequence: TGCAGCGGTAGTCTGGGACAGGGGATCTCCTACGAGCAGTACTTC. Residues: CSGSLGQGISYEQYF.

The count of this clone is one. The V gene is TRBV12-5, the J gene TRBJ1-2; 8 nucleotides align to TRBD1. The J segment lost 7 bases and the V segment lost 5 bases, leaving 15 bases of the junction unmatched. Germline V CDR1 and CDR2: LGHNT, FRNRAP. The length of the CDR3 is 16 residues. The CDR3 DNA reads as TGTGCTAGTGGTCGCGTTTCGACAGGGGTATTTAGTGGCTACACCTTC. It yields the protein CASGRVSTGVFSGYTF.

This chain uses TRBV28 with TRBJ1-5; D gene unclear. From germline, CDR1 is MDHEN and CDR2 SYDVKM. The CDR3 extends over 16 amino acids. V lost 8 bases and J lost 5, with 22 bases in between. The CDR3 DNA is TGTGCCAGCTCGAGGAGGGCTCATTATCTTTATCAGCCCCAGCATTTT. Translated, it gives CASSRRAHYLYQPQHF. Drawing the rest from reference TRBV28 and TRBJ1-5, the complete variable domain is DVKVTQSSRYLVKRTGEKVFLECVQDMDHENMFWYRQDPGLGLRLIYFSYDVKMKEKGDIPEGYSVSREKKERFSLILESASTNQTSMYLCASSRRAHYLYQPQHFGDGTRLSIL.

This clone was counted once. The chain links TRBV2 to TRBJ1-5, with a tentative D call TRBD1 (5 bases). Germline CDR1 SNHLY, CDR2 FYNNEI. This CDR3 has 15 amino acids. Trimming cost V 7 bases and J 4 bases, with 17 bases left between them. The chain's CDR3 is CASKRISGLNQPQHF. In nucleotides, the CDR3 is TGTGCCAGCAAACGAATTTCAGGGTTAAATCAGCCCCAGCATTTT.

This clone was seen only once. The V call is TRBV5-5, the J call TRBJ1-5; 8 positions match TRBD1. Germline trimming cut 1 base from V and 6 bases from J; bases unmatched to any gene: 3. The CDR3 totals 14 residues. CDR1 and CDR2 from the germline V gene are SGHKS and YYEKEE (reference sequence). CDR3 sequence: CASSLTGGGQPQHF. CDR3 nucleotides: TGTGCCAGCAGCTTGACAGGGGGAGGTCAGCCCCAGCATTTT.

This chain joins TRBV5-1 and TRBJ1-1; D is possibly TRBD1 (5 bases). Germline-derived CDR1 and CDR2 are SGHRS and YFSETQ. V was shortened by 2 bases and J by 10 bases, with 18 bases between the two germline ends. CDR3 length: 14 amino acids. Here the CDR3 DNA reads TGCGCCAGCAGCTTAACGGGCGGACCCGGGGGAGCTTTCTTT. Translating it yields CASSLTGGPGGAFF.

This clone has only one observation. One junction end disagrees with the germline gene, perhaps due to a read error. The chain uses TRBV7-9 and TRBJ1-4; a weak D match, TRBD1 (6 bases). The CDR3 spans 14 residues. Germline values: CDR1 SEHNR, CDR2 FQNEAQ (reference sequence). CDR3 sequence (DNA): TGTTCCAGCAGGCCACAGGGTACTAATGAAAAACTGTTTTTT. Amino acid sequence: CSSRPQGTNEKLFF.

This clone was found once. The CDR3, as DNA: TGTGCCAGCAGCACTAGCCATATAGACCCCAGCTCCTACAATGAGCAGTTCTTC. Protein sequence: CASSTSHIDPSSYNEQFF. V is TRBV13 and J is TRBJ2-1; possible D gene TRBD2, 6 bases. The germline CDR1 and CDR2 sequences are PRHDT and FYEKMQ (reference sequence). V was trimmed by 5 bases and J by 0 bases, leaving 20 bases between them. This CDR3 has 18 amino acids. The complete variable domain, with remaining parts taken from reference TRBV13 and TRBJ2-1, reads AAGVIQSPRHLIKEKRETATLKCYPIPRHDTVYWYQQGPGQDPQFLISFYEKMQSDKGSIPDRFSAQQFSDYHSELNMSSLELGDSALYFCASSTSHIDPSSYNEQFFGPGTRLTVL.

This sequence joins TRBV11-2 and TRBJ1-3; D gene ambiguous. From germline, CDR1 is SGHAT and CDR2 FQNNGV. This CDR3 contains 15 residues. V lost 1 base and J 3 bases, leaving 10 bases between the germline ends. The CDR3 is CASSLVAGLGNTIYF. The CDR3 nucleotides read TGTGCCAGCAGCTTAGTGGCCGGACTTGGAAACACCATATATTTT.

The chain combines TRBV2 with TRBJ2-7, with a weak D call TRBD1 (5 bases). V was clipped by 4 bases and J by 2 bases, with 9 bases between them. Per germline, CDR1 SNHLY and CDR2 FYNNEI. There are 13 residues in the CDR3. CDR3 bases: TGTGCCAGCAGTGCCCAGGGCCCCTACGAGCAGTACTTC. Its protein product is CASSAQGPYEQYF.

This clone has a handful of counts. This chain connects TRBV6-5 to TRBJ2-5; 7 positions agree with TRBD1. Trimming removed 10 bases from V and 2 bases from J; junction bases left unmatched: 13. CDR1 is MNHEY, CDR2 SVGAGI, per germline. The CDR3 runs to 15 residues. The CDR3 reads CATLGRPGQQETQYF. The CDR3, as DNA: TGTGCCACCCTTGGGAGACCGGGACAGCAAGAGACCCAGTACTTC.

CDR3 nucleotides: TGTGCCAGCGTCCGGACAGCGAACACCGGGGAGCTGTTTTTT. Translated: CASVRTANTGELFF. V and J are TRBV6-5 and TRBJ2-2; tentative D call: TRBD1 (6 bases). The CDR3 runs to 14 residues. Per the germline V gene, CDR1 is MNHEY and CDR2 is SVGAGI. Trimming shortened V by 8 bases and J by 0 bases, and 10 bases separated the two germline ends.

V usage is TRBV18 and J usage is TRBJ1-3; no reliable D call. There are 15 residues in the CDR3. V dropped 8 bases and J dropped 0 bases, with 14 bases sitting between them. Per germline, CDR1 KGHSH and CDR2 LQKENI. The CDR3 is CASQYQATSGNTIYF. DNA for the CDR3: TGTGCCAGCCAGTATCAAGCGACCTCTGGAAACACCATATATTTT.

The chain couples TRBV6-5 to TRBJ2-7; the match to TRBD2 covers 8 bases. The J segment lost 2 bases and the V segment lost 7 bases, leaving 4 bases of the junction unmatched. Germline V lookup: CDR1 MNHEY, CDR2 SVGAGI. The CDR3 is 13 amino acids. CDR3 sequence (DNA): TGTGCCAGCAAAGGGGGACTAGCCTACGAGCAGTACTTC. It translates to CASKGGLAYEQYF.

The V and J genes are TRBV9 and TRBJ2-7; 12 bases fit TRBD2. Germline V gene lookup returns CDR1 SGDLS and CDR2 YYNGEE. The V and J ends lost 3 bases and 6 bases, in that order; junction bases with no gene match: 7. This CDR3 comprises 15 residues. The CDR3 region is CASSASGGASGEQYF. CDR3 sequence (DNA): TGTGCCAGCAGCGCTAGCGGGGGGGCTAGTGGCGAGCAGTACTTC.

The chain uses TRBV19 and TRBJ1-3; unclear D gene. The CDR3 loop spans 15 amino acids. Trimming pared 7 bases from V and 0 bases from J, leaving 13 bases between. Germline CDR1 and CDR2: LNHDA and SQIVND (reference sequence). The CDR3 spells CASTIDTHSGNTIYF. DNA for the CDR3: TGTGCCAGTACCATCGACACGCACTCTGGAAACACCATATATTTT.